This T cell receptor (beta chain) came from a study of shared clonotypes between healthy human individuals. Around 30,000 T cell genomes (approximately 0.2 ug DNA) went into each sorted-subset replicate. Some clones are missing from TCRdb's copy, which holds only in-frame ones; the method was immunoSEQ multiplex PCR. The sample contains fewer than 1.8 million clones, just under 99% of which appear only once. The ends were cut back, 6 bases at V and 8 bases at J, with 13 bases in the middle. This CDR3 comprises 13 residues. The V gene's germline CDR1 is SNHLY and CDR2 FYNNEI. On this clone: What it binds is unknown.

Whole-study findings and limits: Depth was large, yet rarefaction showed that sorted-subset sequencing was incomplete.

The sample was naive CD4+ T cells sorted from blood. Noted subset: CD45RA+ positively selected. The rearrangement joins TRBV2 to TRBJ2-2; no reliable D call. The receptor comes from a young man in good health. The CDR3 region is CASRNAAIGELFF. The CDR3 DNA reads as TGTGCCAGCAGGAACGCGGCGATTGGGGAGCTGTTTTTT.